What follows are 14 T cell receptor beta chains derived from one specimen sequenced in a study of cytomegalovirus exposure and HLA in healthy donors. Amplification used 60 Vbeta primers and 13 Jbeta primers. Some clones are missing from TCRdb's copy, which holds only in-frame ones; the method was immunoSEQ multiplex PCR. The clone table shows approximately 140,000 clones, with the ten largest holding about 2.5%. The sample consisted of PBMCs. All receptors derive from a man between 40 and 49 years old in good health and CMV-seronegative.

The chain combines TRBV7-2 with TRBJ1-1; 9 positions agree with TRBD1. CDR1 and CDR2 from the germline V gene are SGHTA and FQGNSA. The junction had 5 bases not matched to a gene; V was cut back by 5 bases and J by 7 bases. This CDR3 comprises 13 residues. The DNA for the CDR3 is TGTGCCAGCAGCGTAGACAGGGGGGGTGAAGCTTTCTTT. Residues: CASSVDRGGEAFF.

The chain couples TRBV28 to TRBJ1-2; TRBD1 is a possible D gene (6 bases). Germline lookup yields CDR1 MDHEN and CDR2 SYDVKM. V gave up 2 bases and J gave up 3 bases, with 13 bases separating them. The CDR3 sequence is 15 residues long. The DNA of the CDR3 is TGTGCCAGCAGTTTAACAGGGAAGGGGTACTATGGCTACACCTTC. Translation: CASSLTGKGYYGYTF.

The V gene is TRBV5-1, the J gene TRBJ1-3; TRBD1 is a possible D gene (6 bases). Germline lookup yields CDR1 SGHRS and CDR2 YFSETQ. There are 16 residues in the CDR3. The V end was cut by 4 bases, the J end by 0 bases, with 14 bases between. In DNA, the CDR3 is TGCGCCAGCAGCCCGTACCAGGGGCCCTCTGGAAACACCATATATTTT. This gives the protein CASSPYQGPSGNTIYF.

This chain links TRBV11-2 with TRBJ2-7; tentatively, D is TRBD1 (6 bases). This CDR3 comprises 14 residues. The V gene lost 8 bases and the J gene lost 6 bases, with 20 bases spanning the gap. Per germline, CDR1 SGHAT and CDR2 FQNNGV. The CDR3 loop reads CASSRAGDGAEQYF. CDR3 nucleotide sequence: TGTGCCAGCTCGCGAGCAGGGGACGGGGCCGAGCAGTACTTC.

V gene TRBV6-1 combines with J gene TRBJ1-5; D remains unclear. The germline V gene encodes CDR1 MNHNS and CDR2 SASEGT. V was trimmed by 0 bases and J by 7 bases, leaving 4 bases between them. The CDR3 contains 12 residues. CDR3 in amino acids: CASSEALQPQHF. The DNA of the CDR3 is TGTGCCAGCAGTGAAGCCTTGCAGCCCCAGCATTTT.

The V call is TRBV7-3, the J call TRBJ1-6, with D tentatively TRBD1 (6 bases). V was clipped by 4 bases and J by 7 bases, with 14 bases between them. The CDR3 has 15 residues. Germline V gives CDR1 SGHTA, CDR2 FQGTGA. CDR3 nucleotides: TGTGCCAGCAGCTATCGCGCCCAGGGGAATTCACCCCTCCACTTT. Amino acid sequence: CASSYRAQGNSPLHF.

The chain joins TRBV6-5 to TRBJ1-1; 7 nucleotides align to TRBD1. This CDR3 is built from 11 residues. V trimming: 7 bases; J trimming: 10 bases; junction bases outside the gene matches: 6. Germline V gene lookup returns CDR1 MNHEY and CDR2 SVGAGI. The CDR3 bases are TGTGCCAGCACCATACAGGGGCGAGCTTTCTTT. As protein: CASTIQGRAFF.

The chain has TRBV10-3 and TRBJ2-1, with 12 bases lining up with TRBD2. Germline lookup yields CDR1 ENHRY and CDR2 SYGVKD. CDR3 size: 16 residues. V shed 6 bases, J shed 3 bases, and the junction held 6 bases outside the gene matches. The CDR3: CAIRATSGGVYNEQFF. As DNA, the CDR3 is TGTGCCATCAGGGCGACTAGCGGGGGAGTCTACAATGAGCAGTTCTTC.

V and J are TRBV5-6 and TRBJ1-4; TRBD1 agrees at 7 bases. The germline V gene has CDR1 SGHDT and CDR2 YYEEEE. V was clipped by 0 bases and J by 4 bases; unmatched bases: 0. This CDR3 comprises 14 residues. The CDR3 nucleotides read TGTGCCAGCAGCTTGGGACAGGGTAATGAAAAACTGTTTTTT. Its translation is CASSLGQGNEKLFF.

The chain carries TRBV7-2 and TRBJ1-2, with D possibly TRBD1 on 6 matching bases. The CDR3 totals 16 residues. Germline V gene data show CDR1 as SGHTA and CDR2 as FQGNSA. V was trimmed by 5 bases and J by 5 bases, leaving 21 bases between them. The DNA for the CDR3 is TGTGCCAGCAGCCAGAGAGGGGGAAGGGGTGGGTATGGCTACACCTTC. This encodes CASSQRGGRGGYGYTF.

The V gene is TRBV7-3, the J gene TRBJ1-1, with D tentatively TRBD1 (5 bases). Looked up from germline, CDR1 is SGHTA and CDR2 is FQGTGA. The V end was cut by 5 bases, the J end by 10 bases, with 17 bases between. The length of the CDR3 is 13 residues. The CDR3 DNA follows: TGTGCCAGCAGCCCTGCGGAAGGGCAGGGAGCTTTCTTT. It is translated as CASSPAEGQGAFF.

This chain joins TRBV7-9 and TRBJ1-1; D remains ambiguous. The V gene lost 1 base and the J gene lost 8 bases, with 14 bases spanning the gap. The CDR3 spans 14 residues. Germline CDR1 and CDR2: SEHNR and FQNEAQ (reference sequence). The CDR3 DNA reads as TGTGCCAGCAGCTTAGTCGGGAAAGGCACCGAAGCTTTCTTT. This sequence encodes CASSLVGKGTEAFF. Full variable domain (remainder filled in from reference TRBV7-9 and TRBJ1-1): DTGVSQNPRHKITKRGQNVTFRCDPISEHNRLYWYRQTLGQGPEFLTYFQNEAQLEKSRLLSDRFSAERPKGSFSTLEIQRTEQGDSAMYLCASSLVGKGTEAFFGQGTRLTVV.

The CDR3 nucleotides read TGTGCCAGTAGCAAAGGACAGGGCGTCAATCAGCCCCAGCATTTT. This translates into CASSKGQGVNQPQHF. This chain uses TRBV19 with TRBJ1-5; TRBD1 aligns across 8 bases. V gave up 6 bases and J gave up 3 bases; unmatched junction bases: 7. In germline, CDR1 is LNHDA, CDR2 SQIVND (reference sequence). The CDR3 consists of 15 residues.

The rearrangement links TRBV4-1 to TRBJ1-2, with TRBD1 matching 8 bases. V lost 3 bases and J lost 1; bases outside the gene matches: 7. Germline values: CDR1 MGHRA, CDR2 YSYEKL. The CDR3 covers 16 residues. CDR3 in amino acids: CASSHPDRVDNYGYTF. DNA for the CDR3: TGCGCCAGCAGCCACCCGGACAGGGTAGATAACTATGGCTACACCTTC.